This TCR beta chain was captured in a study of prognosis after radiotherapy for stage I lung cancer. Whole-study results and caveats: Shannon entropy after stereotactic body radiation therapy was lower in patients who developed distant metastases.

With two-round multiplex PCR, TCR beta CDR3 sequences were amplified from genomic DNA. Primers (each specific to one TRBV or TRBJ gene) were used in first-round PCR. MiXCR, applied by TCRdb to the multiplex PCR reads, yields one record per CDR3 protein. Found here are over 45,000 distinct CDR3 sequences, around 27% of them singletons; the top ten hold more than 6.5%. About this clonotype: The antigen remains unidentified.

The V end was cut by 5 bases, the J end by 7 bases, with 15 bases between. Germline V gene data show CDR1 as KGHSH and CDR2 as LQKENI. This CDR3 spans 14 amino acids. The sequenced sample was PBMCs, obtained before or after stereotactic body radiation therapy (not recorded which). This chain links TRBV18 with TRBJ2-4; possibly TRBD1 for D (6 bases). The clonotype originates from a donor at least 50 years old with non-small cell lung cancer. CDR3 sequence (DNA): TGTGCCAGCTCATTAGGTTCCCAGGGGAACATTCAGTACTTC. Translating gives CASSLGSQGNIQYF. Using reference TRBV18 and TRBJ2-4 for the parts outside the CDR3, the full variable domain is NAGVMQNPRHLVRRRGQEARLRCSPMKGHSHVYWYRQLPEEGLKFMVYLQKENIIDESGMPKERFSAEFPKEGPSILRIQQVVRGDSAAYFCASSLGSQGNIQYFGAGTRLSVL.